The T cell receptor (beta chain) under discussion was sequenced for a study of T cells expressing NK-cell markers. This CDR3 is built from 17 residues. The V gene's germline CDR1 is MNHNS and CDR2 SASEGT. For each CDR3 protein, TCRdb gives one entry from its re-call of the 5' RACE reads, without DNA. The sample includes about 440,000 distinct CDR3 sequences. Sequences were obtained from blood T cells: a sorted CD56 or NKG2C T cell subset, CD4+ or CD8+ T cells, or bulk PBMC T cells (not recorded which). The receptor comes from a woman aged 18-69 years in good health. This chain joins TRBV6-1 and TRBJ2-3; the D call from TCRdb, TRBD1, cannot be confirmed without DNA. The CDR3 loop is CASSEGGDPTSTDTQYF.